This T cell receptor (beta chain) is drawn from a study of blood T cell repertoires in COVID-19. Background on the study: There were acute and convalescent COVID-19 samples, and they came from the United States, Italy and Spain. PBMCs, B-cell-depleted T cells, or T cells provided the cDNA or gDNA that made up the material.

In the original analysis: Estimated nucleated cell counts came from reference gene primer amplification. Method: immunoSEQ multiplex PCR; TCRdb's copy keeps in-frame clones and lacks some. V, J and clone size were drawn from that table, and D and trimming were deduced from the DNA. The repertoire consists of 200,000 to 250,000 clones, with roughly 84% occurring once and the leading ten covering 15% to 20%. The V end was cut by 6 bases, the J end by 2 bases, with 9 bases between. Germline lookup yields CDR1 SQVTM and CDR2 ANQGSEA. This CDR3 has 12 residues. With regard to this clone: The same CDR3 arises from other DNA sequences in this sample as well.

This rearrangement joins TRBV29-1 to TRBJ2-3; possibly TRBD2 for D (5 bases). The sample was peripheral blood. The clonotype comes from a man under 40 with active or convalescent COVID-19. This chain's CDR3 is CSVTGSTDTQYF. CDR3 in DNA: TGCAGCGTCACGGGATCCACAGATACGCAGTATTTT.